The T cell receptor beta chain under discussion was sequenced for a study of shared clonotypes between healthy human individuals. At the level of the study: A couple of women and a few men aged 18 to 49 made up the donors. Whole-study results and caveats: The expectation was that sequencing depth would affect clonotype sharing among donors.

DNA at 200 ng, about 30,000 T cell genomes, went into sorted-subset replicate PCRs. The method was immunoSEQ multiplex PCR; TCRdb's version includes in-frame clones alone and lacks a portion of them. The data show fewer than 2.5 million clones, over 85% seen once. The germline gives CDR1 SEHNR, CDR2 FQNEAQ (reference sequence). The germline V and J ends were trimmed by 5 bases and 3 bases, with 11 bases remaining between them. The CDR3 has 13 amino acids. Comments on this clone: What it recognizes is unknown.

This TCR was sampled from a man younger than 30 in good health. Some clones in this sample may be carry-over from other donors' samples. Sequencing was carried out using naive CD4+ T cells from PBMCs. Subset denoted: CD45RA+ positively selected. V and J are TRBV7-9 and TRBJ2-7; D is unclear. The CDR3 coding sequence is TGTGCCAGCAGCCAATCCTCCGGCTACGAGCAGTACTTC. Translating it yields CASSQSSGYEQYF.